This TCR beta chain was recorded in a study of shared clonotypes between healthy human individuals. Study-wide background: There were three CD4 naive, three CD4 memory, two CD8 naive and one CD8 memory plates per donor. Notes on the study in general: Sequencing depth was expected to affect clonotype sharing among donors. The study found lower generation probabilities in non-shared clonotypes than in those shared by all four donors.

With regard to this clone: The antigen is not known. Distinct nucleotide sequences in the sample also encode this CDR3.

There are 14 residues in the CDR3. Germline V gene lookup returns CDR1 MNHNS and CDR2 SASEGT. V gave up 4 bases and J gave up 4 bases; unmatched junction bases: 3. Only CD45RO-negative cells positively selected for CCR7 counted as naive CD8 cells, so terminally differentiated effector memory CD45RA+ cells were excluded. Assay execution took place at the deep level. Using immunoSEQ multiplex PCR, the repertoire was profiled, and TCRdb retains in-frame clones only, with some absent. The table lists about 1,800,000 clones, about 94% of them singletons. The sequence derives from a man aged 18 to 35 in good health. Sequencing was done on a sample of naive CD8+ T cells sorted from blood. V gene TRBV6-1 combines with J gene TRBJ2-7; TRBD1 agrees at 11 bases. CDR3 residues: CASSGTGGAYEQYF. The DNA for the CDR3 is TGTGCCAGCAGTGGGACAGGGGGCGCGTACGAGCAGTACTTC.